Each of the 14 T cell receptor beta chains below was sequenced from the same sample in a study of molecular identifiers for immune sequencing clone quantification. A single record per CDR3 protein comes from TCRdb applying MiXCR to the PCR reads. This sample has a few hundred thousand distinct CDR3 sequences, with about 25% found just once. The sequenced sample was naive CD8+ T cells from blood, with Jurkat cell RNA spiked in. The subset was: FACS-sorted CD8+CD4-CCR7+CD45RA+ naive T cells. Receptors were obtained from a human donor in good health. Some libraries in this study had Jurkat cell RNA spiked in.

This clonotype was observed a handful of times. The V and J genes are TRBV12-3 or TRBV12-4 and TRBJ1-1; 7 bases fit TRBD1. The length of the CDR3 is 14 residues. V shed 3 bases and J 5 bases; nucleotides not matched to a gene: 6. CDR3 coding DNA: TGTGCCAGCAGTTTCGGGACAGCTATTACTGAAGCTTTCTTT. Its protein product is CASSFGTAITEAFF.

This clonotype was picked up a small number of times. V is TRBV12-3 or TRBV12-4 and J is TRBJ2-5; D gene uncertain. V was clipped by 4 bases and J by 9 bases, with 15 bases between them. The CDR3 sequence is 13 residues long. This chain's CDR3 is CASSSGDVRAQYF. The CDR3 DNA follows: TGTGCCAGCAGTTCAGGCGACGTAAGGGCCCAGTACTTC.

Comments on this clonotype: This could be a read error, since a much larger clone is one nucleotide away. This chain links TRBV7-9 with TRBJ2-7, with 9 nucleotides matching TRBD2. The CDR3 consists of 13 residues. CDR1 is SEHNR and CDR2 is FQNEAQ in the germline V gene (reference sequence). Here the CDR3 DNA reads TGTGCCAGCAGCCCCGGGACTAGCAACGAGCGGTACTTC. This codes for CASSPGTSNERYF.

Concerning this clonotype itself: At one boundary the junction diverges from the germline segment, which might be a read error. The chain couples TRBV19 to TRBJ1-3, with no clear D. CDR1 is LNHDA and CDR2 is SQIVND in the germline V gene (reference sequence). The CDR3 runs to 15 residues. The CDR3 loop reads CTSSITDYSGNTIYF. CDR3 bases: TGTACCAGTAGTATTACTGACTACTCTGGAAACACCATATATTTT.

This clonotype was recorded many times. The CDR3 sequence: CASSDILDTEAFF. DNA of the CDR3: TGTGCCAGCAGCGATATCTTGGACACTGAAGCTTTCTTT. This chain links TRBV7-9 with TRBJ1-1; D not resolved. This CDR3 region has 13 residues. Trimming stripped 5 bases from V and 3 bases from J, with 10 bases between. Germline V CDR1 and CDR2: SEHNR, FQNEAQ (reference sequence).

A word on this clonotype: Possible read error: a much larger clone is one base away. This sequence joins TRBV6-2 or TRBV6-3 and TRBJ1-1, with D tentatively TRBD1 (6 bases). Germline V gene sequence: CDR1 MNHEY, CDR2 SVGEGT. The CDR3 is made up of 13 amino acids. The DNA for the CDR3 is TGTGCCAGCAGCCGGGACATCCCCACTGGAGCTTTCTTT. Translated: CASSRDIPTGAFF.

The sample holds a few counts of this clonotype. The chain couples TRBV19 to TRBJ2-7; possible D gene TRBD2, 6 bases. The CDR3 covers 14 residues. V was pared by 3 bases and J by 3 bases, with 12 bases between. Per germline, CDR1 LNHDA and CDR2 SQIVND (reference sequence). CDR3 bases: TGTGCCAGTAGTATCCGACTAGTTTTCTACGAGCAGTACTTC. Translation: CASSIRLVFYEQYF.

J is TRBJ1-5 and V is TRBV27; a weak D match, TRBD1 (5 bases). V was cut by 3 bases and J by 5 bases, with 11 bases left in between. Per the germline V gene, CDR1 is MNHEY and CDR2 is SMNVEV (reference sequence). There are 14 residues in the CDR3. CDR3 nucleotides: TGTGCCAGCAGTTTTCAGGGTTTTGATCAGCCCCAGCATTTT. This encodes CASSFQGFDQPQHF.

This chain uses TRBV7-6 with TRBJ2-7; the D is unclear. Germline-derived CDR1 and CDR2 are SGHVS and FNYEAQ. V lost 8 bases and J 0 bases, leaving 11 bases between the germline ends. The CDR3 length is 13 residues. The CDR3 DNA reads TGTGCCAGCGTGGGCTTGAGCTCCTACGAGCAGTACTTC. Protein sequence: CASVGLSSYEQYF.

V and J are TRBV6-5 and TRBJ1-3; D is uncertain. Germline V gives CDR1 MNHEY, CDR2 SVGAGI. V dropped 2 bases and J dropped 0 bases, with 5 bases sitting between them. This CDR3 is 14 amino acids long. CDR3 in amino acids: CASSYSGSGNTIYF. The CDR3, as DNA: TGTGCCAGCAGTTACAGTGGCTCTGGAAACACCATATATTTT.

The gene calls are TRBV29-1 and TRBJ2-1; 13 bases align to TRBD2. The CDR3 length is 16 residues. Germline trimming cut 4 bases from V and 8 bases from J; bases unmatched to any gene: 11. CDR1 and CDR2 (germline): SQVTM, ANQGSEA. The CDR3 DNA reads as TGCAGCGTTGGGGGGACTAGCGGGAAGGTATTGGATGAGCAGTTCTTC. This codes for CSVGGTSGKVLDEQFF.

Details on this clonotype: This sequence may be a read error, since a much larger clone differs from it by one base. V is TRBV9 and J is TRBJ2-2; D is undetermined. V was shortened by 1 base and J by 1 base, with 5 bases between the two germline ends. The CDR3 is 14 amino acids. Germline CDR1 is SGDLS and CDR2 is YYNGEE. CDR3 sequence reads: CASSVNQNTGELFF. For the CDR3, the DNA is TGTGCCAGCAGCGTAAACCAGAACACCGGGGAGCTGTTTTTT.

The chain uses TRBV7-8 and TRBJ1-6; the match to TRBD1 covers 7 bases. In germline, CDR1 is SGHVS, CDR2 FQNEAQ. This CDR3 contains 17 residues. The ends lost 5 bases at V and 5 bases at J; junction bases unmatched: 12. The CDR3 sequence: CASSPREGALNNSPLHF. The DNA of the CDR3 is TGTGCCAGCAGCCCCCGGGAGGGGGCTCTTAATAATTCACCCCTCCACTTT.

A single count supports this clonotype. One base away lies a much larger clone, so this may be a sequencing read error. CDR3 protein: CASSPGASGGTDTQYF. The CDR3 DNA reads as TGTGCCAGCAGTCCTGGGGCTAGCGGGGGCACAGATACGCAGTATTTT. The J gene is TRBJ2-3, the V gene TRBV12-3 or TRBV12-4, with TRBD2 identical over 9 bases. CDR3 length: 16 amino acids. With 5 bases clipped from V and 1 base from J, the junction kept 7 bases outside the gene matches.